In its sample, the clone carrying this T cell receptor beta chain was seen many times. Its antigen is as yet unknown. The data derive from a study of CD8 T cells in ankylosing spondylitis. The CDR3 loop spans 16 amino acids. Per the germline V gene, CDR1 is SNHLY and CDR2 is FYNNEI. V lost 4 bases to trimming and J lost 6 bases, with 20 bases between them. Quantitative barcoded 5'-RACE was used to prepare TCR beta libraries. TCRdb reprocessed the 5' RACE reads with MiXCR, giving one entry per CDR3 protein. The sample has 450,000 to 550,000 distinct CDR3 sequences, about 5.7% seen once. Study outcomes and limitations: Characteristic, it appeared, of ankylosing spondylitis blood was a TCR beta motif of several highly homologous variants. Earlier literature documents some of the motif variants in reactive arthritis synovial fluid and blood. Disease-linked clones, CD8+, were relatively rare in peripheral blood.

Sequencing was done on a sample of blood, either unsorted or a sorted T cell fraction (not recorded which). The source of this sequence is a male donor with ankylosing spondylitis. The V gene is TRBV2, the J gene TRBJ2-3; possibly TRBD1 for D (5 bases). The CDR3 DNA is TGTGCCAGCAGTGGGGGCGGTAGGACGACCAGCGATACGCAGTATTTT. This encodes CASSGGGRTTSDTQYF.